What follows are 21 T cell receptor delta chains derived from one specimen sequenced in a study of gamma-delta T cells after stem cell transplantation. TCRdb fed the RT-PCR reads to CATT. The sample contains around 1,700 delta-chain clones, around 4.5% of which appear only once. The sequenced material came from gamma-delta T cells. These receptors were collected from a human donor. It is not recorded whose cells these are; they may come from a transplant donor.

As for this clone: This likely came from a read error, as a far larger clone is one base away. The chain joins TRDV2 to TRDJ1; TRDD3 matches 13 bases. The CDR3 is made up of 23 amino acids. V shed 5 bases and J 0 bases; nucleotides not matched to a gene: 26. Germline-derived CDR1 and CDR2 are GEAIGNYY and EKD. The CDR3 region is CACAPIPRPTTGGYGPYTDKLIF. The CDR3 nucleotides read TGTGCCTGTGCCCCTATACCACGTCCTACAACTGGGGGATACGGGCCGTACACCGATAAACTCATCTTT.

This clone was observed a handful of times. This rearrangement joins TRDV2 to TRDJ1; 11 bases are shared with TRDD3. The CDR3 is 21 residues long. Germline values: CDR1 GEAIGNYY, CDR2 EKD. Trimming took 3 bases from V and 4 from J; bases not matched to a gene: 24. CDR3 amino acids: CACDALGVLGDNPSDIDKLIF. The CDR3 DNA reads TGTGCCTGTGACGCCCTAGGGGTACTGGGGGATAACCCCTCTGATATCGATAAACTCATCTTT.

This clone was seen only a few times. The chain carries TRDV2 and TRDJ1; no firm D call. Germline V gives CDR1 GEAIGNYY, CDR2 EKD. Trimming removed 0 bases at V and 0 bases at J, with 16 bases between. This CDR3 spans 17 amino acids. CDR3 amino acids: CACDTIPGYGDTDKLIF. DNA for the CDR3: TGTGCCTGTGACACCATCCCGGGGTACGGGGACACCGATAAACTCATCTTT.

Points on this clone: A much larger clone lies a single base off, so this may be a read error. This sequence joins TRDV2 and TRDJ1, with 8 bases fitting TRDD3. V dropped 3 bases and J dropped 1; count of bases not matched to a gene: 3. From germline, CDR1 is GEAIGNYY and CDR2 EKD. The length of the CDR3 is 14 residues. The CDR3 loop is CACDRLGATDKLIF. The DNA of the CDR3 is TGTGCCTGTGACCGACTGGGGGCCACCGATAAACTCATCTTT.

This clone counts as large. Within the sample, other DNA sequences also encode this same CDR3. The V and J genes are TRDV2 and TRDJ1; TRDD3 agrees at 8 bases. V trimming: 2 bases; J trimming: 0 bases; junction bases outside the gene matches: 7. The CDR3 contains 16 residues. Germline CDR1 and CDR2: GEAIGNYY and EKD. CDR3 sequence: CACDRLGELYTDKLIF. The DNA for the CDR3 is TGTGCCTGTGACAGGCTGGGGGAACTGTACACCGATAAACTCATCTTT.

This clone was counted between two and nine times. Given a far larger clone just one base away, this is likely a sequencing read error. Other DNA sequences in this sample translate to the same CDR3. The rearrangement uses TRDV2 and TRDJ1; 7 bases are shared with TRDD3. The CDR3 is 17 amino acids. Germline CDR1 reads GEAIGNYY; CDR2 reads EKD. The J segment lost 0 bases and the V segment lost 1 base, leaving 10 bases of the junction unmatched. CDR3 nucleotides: TGTGCCTGTGACACTGTCCGAGCTCTGGGGGACACCGATAAACTCATCTTT. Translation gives CACDTVRALGDTDKLIF.

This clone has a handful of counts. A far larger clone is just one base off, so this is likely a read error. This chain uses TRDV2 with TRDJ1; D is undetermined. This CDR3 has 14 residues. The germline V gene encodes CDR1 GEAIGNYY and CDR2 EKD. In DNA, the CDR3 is TGTGCCTGTGGCACCATTTCAAACACCGATAAACTCATCTTT. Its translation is CACGTISNTDKLIF.

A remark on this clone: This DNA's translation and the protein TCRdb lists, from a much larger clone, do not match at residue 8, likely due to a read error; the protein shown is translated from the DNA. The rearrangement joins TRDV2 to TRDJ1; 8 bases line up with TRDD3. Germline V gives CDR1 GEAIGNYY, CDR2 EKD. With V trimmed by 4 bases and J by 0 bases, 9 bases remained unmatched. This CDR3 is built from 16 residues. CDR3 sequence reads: CACEGLGALYTDKLIF. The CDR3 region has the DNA TGTGCCTGTGAGGGACTGGGGGCCCTGTACACCGATAAACTCATCTTT.

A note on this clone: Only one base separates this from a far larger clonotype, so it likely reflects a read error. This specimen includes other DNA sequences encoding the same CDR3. CDR3 in amino acids: CACDTVDVGGTHTDKLIF. The DNA for the CDR3 is TGTGCCTGTGACACCGTAGACGTTGGGGGGACACATACCGATAAACTTATCTTT. V is TRDV2 and J is TRDJ1, with D possibly being TRDD3 (6 bases). Germline CDR1 reads GEAIGNYY; CDR2 reads EKD. The CDR3 loop spans 18 amino acids.

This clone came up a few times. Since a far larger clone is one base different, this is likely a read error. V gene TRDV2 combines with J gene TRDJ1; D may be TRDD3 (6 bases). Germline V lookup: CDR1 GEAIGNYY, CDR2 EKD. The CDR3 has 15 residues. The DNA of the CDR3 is TGTGCCTGTGGCACCTTACTGGGTCAGGCCGATAAACTCATCTTT. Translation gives CACGTLLGQADKLIF.

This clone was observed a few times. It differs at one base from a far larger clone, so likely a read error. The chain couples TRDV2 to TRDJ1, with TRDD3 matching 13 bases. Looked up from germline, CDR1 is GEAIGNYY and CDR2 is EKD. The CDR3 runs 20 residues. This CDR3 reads CACDTVTGGYAQRATDKLTF. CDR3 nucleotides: TGTGCCTGTGACACCGTTACTGGGGGATACGCCCAAAGGGCCACCGATAAACTCACCTTT.

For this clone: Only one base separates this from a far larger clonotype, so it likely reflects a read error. The CDR3: CACDTVSGWGTPLRLPSWDTRQMFF. Written as DNA, the CDR3 is TGTGCCTGTGACACCGTGAGTGGATGGGGGACCCCGCTTCGTTTACCGTCCTGGGACACCCGACAGATGTTTTTC. J is TRDJ3 and V is TRDV2; 7 nucleotides align to TRDD3. The CDR3 spans 25 residues. Unmatched junction bases numbered 26, after V lost 0 bases and J lost 1 base. The germline V gene encodes CDR1 GEAIGNYY and CDR2 EKD.

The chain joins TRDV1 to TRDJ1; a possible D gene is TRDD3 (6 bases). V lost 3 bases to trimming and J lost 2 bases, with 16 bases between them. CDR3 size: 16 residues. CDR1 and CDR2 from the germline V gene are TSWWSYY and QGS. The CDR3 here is CALGDLPVGDTDKLIF. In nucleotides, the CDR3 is TGTGCTCTTGGGGACCTCCCCGTAGGGGATACCGATAAACTCATCTTT.

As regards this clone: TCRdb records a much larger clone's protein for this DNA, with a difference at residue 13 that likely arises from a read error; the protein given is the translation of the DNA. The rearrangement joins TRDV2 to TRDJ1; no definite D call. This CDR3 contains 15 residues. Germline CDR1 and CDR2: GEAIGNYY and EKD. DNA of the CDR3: TGTGCCTGTGACACCGTTGGAAGGTACACCGATAAACACATCTTT. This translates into CACDTVGRYTDKHIF.

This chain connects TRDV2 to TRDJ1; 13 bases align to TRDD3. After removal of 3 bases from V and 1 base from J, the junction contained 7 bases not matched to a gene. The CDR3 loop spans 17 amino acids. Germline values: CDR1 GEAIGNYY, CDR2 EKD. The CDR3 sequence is CACDRLGDTGCTDKLIF. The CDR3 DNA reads TGTGCCTGTGACCGACTGGGGGATACGGGGTGCACCGATAAACTCATCTTT.

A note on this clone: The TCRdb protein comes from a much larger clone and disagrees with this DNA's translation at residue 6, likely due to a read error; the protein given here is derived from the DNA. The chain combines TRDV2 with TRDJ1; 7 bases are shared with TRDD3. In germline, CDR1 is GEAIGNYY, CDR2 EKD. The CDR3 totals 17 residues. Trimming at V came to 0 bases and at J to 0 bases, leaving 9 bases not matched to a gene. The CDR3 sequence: CACDTVGEKVYTDKLIF. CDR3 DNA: TGTGCCTGTGACACCGTGGGGGAGAAGGTGTACACCGATAAACTCATCTTT.

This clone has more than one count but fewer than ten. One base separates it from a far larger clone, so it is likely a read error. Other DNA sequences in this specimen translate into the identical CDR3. The CDR3 loop is CACDTVGDTLSWDTRQMFF. The CDR3 DNA reads as TGTGCCTGCGACACCGTGGGGGATACACTCTCCTGGGACACCCGACAGATGTTTTTC. The J gene is TRDJ3, the V gene TRDV2, with 10 bases lining up with TRDD3. The germline V gene has CDR1 GEAIGNYY and CDR2 EKD. This CDR3 is built from 19 residues.

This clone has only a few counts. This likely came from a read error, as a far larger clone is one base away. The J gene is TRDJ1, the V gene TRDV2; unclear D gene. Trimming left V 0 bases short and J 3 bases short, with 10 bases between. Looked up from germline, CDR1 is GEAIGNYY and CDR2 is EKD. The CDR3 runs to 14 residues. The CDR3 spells CACDTLPIADKLIF. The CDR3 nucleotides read TGTGCCTGTGACACCCTACCCATCGCCGATAAACTCATCTTT.

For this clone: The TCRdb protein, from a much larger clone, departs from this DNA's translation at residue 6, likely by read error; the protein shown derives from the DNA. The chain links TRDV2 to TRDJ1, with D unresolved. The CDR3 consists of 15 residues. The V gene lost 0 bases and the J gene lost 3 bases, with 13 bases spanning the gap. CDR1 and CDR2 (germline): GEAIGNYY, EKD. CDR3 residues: CACDTPGEPPDKLIF. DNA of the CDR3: TGTGCCTGTGACACCCCGGGCGAGCCCCCCGATAAACTCATCTTT.

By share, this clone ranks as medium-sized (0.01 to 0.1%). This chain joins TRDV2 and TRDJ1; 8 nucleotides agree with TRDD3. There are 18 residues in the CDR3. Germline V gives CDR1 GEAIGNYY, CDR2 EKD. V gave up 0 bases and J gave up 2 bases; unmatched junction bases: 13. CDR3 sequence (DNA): TGTGCCTGTGACACCTTAGGTCCTGGGGGAAAATTAACCGATAAACTCATCTTT. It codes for CACDTLGPGGKLTDKLIF.

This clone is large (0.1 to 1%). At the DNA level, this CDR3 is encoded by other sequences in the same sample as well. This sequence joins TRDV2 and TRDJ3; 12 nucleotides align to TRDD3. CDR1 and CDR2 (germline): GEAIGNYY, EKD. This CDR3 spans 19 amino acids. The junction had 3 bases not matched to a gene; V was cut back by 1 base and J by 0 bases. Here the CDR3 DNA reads TGTGCCTGTGACACAATACTGGGGGATACCTCCTGGGACACCCGACAGATGTTTTTC. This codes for CACDTILGDTSWDTRQMFF.